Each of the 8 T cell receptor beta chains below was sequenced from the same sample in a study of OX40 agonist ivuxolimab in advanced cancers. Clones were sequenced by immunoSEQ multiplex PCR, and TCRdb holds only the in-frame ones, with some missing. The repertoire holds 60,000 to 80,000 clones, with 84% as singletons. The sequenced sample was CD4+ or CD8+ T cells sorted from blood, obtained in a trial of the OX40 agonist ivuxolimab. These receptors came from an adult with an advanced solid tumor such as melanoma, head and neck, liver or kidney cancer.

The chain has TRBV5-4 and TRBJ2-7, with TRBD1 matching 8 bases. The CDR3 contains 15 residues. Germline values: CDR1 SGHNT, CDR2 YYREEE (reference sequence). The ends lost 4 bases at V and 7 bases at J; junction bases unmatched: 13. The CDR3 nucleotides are TGTGCCAGCAGCCCCCCCGGCAGGGGGCTGGAGGAGCAGTACTTC. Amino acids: CASSPPGRGLEEQYF.

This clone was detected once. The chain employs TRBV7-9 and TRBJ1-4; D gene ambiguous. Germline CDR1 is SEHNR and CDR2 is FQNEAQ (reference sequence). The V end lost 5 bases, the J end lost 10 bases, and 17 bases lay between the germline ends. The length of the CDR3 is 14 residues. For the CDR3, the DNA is TGTGCCAGCAGCCCGGCAACACCGGGCGGAAAACTGTTTTTT. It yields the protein CASSPATPGGKLFF.

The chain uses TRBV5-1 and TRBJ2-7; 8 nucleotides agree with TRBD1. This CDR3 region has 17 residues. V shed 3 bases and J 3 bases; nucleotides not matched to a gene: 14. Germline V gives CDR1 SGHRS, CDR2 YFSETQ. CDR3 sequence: CASSWGTLRTGNYEQYF. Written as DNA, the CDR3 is TGCGCCAGCAGCTGGGGTACGCTTCGGACAGGGAACTACGAGCAGTACTTC.

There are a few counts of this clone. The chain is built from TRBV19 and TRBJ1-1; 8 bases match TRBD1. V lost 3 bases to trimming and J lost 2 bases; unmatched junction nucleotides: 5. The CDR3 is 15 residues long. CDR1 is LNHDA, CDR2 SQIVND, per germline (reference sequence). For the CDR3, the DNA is TGTGCCAGTAGTATTGCCCCAGGGGGCAACACTGAAGCTTTCTTT. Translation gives CASSIAPGGNTEAFF.

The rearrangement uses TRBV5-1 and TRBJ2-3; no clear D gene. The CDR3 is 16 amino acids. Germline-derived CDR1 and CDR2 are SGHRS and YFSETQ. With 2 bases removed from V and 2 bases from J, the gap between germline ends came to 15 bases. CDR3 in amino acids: CASSLVLTDYTDTQYF. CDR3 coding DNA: TGCGCCAGCAGCTTAGTTTTGACGGATTACACAGATACGCAGTATTTT.

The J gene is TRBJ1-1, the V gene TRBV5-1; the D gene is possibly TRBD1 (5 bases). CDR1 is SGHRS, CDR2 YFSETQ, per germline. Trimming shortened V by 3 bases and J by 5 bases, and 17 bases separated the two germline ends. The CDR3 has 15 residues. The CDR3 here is CASSSGAGGVTEAFF. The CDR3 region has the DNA TGCGCCAGCAGCTCCGGCGCTGGGGGAGTGACTGAAGCTTTCTTT.

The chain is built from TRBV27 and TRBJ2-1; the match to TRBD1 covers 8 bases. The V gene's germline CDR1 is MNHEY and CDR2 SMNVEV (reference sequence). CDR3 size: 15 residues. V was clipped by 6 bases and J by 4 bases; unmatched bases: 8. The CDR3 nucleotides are TGTGCCAGCAGCCGGGACAGGCAGATTTACAATGAGCAGTTCTTC. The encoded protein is CASSRDRQIYNEQFF.

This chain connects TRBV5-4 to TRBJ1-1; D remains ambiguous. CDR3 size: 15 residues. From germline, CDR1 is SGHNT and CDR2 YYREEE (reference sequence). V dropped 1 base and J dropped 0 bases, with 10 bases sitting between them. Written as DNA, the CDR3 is TGTGCCAGCAGCTTGAGTCTGACCATGAACACTGAAGCTTTCTTT. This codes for CASSLSLTMNTEAFF.